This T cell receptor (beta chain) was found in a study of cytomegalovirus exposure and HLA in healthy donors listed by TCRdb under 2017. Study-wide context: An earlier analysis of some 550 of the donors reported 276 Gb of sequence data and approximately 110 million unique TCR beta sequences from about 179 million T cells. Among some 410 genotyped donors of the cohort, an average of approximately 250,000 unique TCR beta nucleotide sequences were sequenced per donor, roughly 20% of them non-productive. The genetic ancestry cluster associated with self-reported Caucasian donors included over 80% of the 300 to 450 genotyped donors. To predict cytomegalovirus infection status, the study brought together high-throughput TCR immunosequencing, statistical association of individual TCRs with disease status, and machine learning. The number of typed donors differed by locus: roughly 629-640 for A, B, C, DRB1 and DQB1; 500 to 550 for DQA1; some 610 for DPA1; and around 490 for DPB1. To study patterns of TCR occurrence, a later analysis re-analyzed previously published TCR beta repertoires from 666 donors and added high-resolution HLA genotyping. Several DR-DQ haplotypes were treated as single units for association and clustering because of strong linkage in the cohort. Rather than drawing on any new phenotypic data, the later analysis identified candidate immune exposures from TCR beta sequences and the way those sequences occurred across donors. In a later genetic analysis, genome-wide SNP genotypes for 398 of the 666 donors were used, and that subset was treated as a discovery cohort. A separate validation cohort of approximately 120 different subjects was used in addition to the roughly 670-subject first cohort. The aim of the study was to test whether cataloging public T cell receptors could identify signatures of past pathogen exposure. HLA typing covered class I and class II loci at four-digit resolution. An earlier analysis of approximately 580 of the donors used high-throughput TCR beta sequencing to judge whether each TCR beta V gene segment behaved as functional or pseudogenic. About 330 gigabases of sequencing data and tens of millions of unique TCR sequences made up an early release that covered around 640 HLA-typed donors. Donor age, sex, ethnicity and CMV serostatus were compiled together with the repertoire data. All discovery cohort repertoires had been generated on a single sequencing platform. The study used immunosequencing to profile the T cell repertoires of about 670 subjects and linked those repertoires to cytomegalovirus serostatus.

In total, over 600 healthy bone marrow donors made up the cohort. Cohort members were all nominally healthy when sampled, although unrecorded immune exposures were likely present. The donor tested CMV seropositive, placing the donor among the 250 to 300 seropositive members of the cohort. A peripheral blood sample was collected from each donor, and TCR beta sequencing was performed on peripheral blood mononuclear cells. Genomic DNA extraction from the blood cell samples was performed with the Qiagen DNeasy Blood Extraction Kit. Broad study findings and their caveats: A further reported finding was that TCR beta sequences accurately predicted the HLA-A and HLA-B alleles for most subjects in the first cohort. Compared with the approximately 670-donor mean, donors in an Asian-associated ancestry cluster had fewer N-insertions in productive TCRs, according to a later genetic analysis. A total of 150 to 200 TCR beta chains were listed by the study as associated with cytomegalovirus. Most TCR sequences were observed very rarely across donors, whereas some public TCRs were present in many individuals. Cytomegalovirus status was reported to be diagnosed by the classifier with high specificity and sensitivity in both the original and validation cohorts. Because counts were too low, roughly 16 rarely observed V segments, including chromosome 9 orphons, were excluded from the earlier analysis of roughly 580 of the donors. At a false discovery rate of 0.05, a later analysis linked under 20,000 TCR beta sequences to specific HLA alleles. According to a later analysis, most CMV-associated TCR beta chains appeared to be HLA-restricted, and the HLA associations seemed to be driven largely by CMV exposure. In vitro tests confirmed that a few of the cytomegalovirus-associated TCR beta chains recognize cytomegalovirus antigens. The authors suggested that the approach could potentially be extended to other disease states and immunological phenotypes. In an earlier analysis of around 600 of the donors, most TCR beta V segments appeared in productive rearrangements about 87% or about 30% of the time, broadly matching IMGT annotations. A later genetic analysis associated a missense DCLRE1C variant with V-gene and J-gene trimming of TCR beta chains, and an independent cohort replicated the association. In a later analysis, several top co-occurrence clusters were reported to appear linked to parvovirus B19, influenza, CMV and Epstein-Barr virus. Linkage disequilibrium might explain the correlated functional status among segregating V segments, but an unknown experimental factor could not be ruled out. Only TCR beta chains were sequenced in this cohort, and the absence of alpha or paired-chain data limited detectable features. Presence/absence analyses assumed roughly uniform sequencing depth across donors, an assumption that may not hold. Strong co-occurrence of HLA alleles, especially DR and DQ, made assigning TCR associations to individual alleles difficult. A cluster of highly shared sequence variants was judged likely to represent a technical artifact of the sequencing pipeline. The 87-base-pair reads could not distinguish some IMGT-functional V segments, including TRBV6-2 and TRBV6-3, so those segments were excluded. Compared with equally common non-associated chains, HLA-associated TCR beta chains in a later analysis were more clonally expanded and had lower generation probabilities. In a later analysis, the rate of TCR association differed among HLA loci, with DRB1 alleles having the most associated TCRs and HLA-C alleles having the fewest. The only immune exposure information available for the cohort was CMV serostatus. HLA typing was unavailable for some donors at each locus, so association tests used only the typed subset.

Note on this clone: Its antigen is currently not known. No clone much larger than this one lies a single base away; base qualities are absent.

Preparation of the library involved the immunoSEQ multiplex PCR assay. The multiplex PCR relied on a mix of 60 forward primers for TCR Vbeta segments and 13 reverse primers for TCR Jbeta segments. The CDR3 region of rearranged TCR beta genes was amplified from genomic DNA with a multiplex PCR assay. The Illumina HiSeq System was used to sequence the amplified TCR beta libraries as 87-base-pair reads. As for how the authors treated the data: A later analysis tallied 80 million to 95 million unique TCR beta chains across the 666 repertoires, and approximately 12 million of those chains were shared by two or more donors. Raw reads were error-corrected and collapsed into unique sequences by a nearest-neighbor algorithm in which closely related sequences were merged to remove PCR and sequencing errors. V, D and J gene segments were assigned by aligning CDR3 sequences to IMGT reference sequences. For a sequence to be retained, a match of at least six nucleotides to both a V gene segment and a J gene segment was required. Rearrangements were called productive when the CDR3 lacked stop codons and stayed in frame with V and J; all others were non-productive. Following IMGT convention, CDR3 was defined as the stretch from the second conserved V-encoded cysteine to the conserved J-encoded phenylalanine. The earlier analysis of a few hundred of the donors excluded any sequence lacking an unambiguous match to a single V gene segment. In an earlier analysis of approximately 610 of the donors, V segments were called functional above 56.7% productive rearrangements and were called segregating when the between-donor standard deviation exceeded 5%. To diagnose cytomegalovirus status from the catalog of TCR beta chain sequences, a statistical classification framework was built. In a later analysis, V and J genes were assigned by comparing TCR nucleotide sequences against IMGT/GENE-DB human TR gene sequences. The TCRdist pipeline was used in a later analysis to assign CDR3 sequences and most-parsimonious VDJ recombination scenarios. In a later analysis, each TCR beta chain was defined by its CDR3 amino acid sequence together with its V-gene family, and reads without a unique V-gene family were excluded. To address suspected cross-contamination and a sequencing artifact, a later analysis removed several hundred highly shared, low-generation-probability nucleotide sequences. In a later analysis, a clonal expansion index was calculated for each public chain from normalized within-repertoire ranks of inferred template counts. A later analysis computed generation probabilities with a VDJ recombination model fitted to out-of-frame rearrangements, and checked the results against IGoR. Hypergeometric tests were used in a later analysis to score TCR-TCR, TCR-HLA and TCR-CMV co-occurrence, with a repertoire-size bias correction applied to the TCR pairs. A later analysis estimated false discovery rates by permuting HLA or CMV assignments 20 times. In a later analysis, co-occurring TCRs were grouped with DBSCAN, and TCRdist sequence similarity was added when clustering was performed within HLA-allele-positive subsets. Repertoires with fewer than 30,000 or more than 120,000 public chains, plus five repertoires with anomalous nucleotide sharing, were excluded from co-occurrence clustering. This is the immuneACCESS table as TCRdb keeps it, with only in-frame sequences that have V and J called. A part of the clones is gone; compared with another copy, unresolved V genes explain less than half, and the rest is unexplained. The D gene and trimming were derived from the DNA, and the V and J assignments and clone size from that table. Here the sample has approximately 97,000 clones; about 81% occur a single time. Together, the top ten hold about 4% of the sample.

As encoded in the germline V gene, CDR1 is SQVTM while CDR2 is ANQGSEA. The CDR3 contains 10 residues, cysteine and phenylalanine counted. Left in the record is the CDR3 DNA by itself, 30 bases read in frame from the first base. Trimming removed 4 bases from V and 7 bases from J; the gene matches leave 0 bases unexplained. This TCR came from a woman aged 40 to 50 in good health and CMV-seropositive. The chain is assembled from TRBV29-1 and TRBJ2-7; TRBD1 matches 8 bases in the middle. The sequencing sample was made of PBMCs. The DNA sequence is TGCAGCGTTGGGACAGGGGAGCAGTACTTC. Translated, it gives CSVGTGEQYF.